These 27 T cell receptor beta chains came from one sample sequenced in a study of shared clonotypes between healthy human individuals (TCRdb year 2020). Libraries were built with the immunoSEQ multiplex PCR assay. TCRdb took over this immuneACCESS table, retaining in-frame rearrangements with V and J assigned. Such tables are incomplete; in checked studies, under half of the missing clones stem from an unresolved V gene, and the remainder is unexplained. Here the sample has a few million clones; about 92% occur a single time. The ten biggest clones cover over 0.12% of the sample. The sequenced sample consisted of naive CD4+ T cells sorted from blood. The sample's cell subset or site, from its label and the paper: CD45RA+ positively selected. The source is a man between 18 and 35 years old in good health.

This clone was found once. The chain carries TRBV19 and TRBJ1-2; possible D gene TRBD1, 6 bases. Germline V lookup: CDR1 LNHDA, CDR2 SQIVND (reference sequence). Trimming removed 8 bases at V and 3 bases at J, with 13 bases between. The CDR3 has 13 amino acids. CDR3 residues: CASQGRDHYGYTF. The CDR3 DNA sequence: TGTGCCAGTCAGGGGAGGGACCACTATGGCTACACCTTC.

This chain uses TRBV5-6 with TRBJ1-2, with D tentatively TRBD1 (5 bases). The V gene lost 0 bases and the J gene lost 5 bases, with 8 bases spanning the gap. CDR1 SGHDT and CDR2 YYEEEE come from the germline V gene. This CDR3 has 13 residues. The chain's CDR3 is CASSLEQDYGYTF. The CDR3 DNA reads TGTGCCAGCAGCTTGGAACAGGATTATGGCTACACCTTC.

This clone was counted only a few times. The V gene is TRBV19, the J gene TRBJ1-1; D unclear. The V gene's germline CDR1 is LNHDA and CDR2 SQIVND (reference sequence). V was shortened by 6 bases and J by 4 bases, with 6 bases between the two germline ends. The CDR3 loop spans 11 amino acids. This chain's CDR3 is CASSGFTEAFF. Written as DNA, the CDR3 is TGTGCCAGTAGCGGGTTCACTGAAGCTTTCTTT.

The chain employs TRBV13 and TRBJ2-4, with 10 nucleotides matching TRBD2. Unmatched junction bases numbered 1, after V lost 3 bases and J lost 5 bases. CDR1 is PRHDT, CDR2 FYEKMQ, per germline (reference sequence). The CDR3 has 14 residues. The CDR3 DNA is TGTGCCAGCAGCTTCCTAGCGGGAGAAAACATTCAGTACTTC. This encodes CASSFLAGENIQYF.

V gene TRBV9 combines with J gene TRBJ2-3, with 9 bases that match TRBD2. CDR1 SGDLS and CDR2 YYNGEE come from the germline V gene. The length of the CDR3 is 16 residues. The V gene end was trimmed by 0 bases and the J gene end by 5 bases; junction bases not matched to a gene: 7. The CDR3 bases are TGTGCCAGCAGCGTAGGAATTAGCGGGGGTCTAGATACGCAGTATTTT. Translation: CASSVGISGGLDTQYF.

This chain joins TRBV19 and TRBJ1-6; TRBD1 might be the D (5 bases). V lost 5 bases, J lost 14 bases, and 13 bases lay in between. The CDR3 extends over 12 amino acids. Germline CDR1 LNHDA, CDR2 SQIVND (reference sequence). The CDR3 loop is CASSPSTASLHF. CDR3 nucleotides: TGTGCCAGTAGTCCCTCGACAGCTTCCCTCCACTTT.

The chain employs TRBV18 and TRBJ1-2; weak D call: TRBD1 (5 bases). Trimming shortened V by 0 bases and J by 8 bases, and 13 bases separated the two germline ends. Germline V gene lookup returns CDR1 KGHSH and CDR2 LQKENI. The CDR3 runs 14 residues. DNA of the CDR3: TGTGCCAGCTCACCACCGGGCAGGGCGGACGGCTACACCTTC. Amino acids: CASSPPGRADGYTF.

V usage is TRBV7-9 and J usage is TRBJ2-7; tentatively, D is TRBD2 (6 bases). V was shortened by 0 bases and J by 0 bases, with 12 bases between the two germline ends. The CDR3 length is 16 residues. The V gene's germline CDR1 is SEHNR and CDR2 FQNEAQ (reference sequence). This CDR3 is CASSLATDYSSYEQYF. The CDR3 nucleotides read TGTGCCAGCAGCTTAGCTACGGACTATAGCTCCTACGAGCAGTACTTC.

The chain carries TRBV6-5 and TRBJ1-2; possible D gene TRBD1, 5 bases. This CDR3 is 13 amino acids long. V lost 4 bases to trimming and J lost 3 bases, with 9 bases between them. Germline V gene data show CDR1 as MNHEY and CDR2 as SVGAGI. Written as DNA, the CDR3 is TGTGCCAGCAGTTTACAGGTGGACTATGGCTACACCTTC. This codes for CASSLQVDYGYTF.

V usage is TRBV11-1 and J usage is TRBJ1-6; D unresolved. The CDR3 extends over 13 amino acids. V dropped 3 bases and J dropped 5 bases, with 5 bases sitting between them. CDR1 is SGHAT, CDR2 FQDESV, per germline (reference sequence). In nucleotides, the CDR3 is TGTGCCAGCAGCTTGGTGGATAATTCACCCCTCCACTTT. It encodes CASSLVDNSPLHF.

The chain recombines TRBV30 with TRBJ1-2; TRBD1 matches at 8 bases. The germline V gene has CDR1 GTSNPN and CDR2 SVGIG (reference sequence). The CDR3 has 14 residues. Unmatched junction bases numbered 8, after V lost 0 bases and J lost 8 bases. The DNA of the CDR3 is TGTGCCTGGAGTGTTCTGCGGACAGGGCGAGGCTACACCTTC. Residues: CAWSVLRTGRGYTF. The full variable domain, completed using reference TRBV30 and TRBJ1-2, is SQTIHQWPATLVQPVGSPLSLECTVEGTSNPNLYWYRQAAGRGLQLLFYSVGIGQISSEVPQNLSASRPQDRQFILSSKKLLLSDSGFYLCAWSVLRTGRGYTFGSGTRLTVV.

This sequence joins TRBV5-1 and TRBJ2-6; the D is unclear. The V gene lost 4 bases and the J gene lost 0 bases, with 8 bases spanning the gap. CDR3 size: 15 residues. In germline, CDR1 is SGHRS, CDR2 YFSETQ. CDR3 in amino acids: CASSMALSGANVLTF. CDR3 nucleotide sequence: TGCGCCAGCAGCATGGCCCTCTCTGGGGCCAACGTCCTGACTTTC. The full variable domain, its missing parts supplied by reference TRBV5-1 and TRBJ2-6, is KAGVTQTPRYLIKTRGQQVTLSCSPISGHRSVSWYQQTPGQGLQFLFEYFSETQRNKGNFPGRFSGRQFSNSRSEMNVSTLELGDSALYLCASSMALSGANVLTFGAGSRLTVL.

Here the CDR3 DNA reads TGTGCCAGCAGCTCTCCTTACCCCGGGACTATAACAGATACGCAGTATTTT. It encodes CASSSPYPGTITDTQYF. The V gene is TRBV7-9, the J gene TRBJ2-3, with 7 nucleotides matching TRBD2. Per germline, CDR1 SEHNR and CDR2 FQNEAQ (reference sequence). J lost 3 bases, V lost 4 bases, and 13 bases had no gene match. The CDR3 extends over 17 amino acids.

V is TRBV5-1 and J is TRBJ2-7, with 9 bases fitting TRBD2. Germline V CDR1 and CDR2: SGHRS, YFSETQ. Trimming removed 5 bases from V and 1 base from J; junction bases left unmatched: 4. This CDR3 has 14 residues. CDR3 nucleotides: TGCGCCAGCAGGCCTAGCGGGAAATCCTACGAGCAGTACTTC. It encodes CASRPSGKSYEQYF.

The chain carries TRBV11-2 and TRBJ2-1, with 7 bases fitting TRBD2. V gave up 0 bases and J gave up 7 bases; unmatched junction bases: 6. This CDR3 contains 15 residues. Germline lookup yields CDR1 SGHAT and CDR2 FQNNGV. The DNA for the CDR3 is TGTGCCAGCAGCTTAGATCTCACTAGCGTGAATGAGCAGTTCTTC. Translating gives CASSLDLTSVNEQFF.

In this sample, this clone turned up a few times. The chain links TRBV18 to TRBJ1-1; D ambiguous. Trimming took off 3 bases at V and 5 bases at J, with 13 bases between the two ends. CDR1 and CDR2 from the germline V gene are KGHSH and LQKENI. This CDR3 spans 14 amino acids. The CDR3 here is CASSPPISGTEAFF. In DNA form, the CDR3 reads TGTGCCAGCTCACCTCCCATCTCTGGGACTGAAGCTTTCTTT.

This sequence joins TRBV11-3 and TRBJ2-2; 9 bases line up with TRBD2. V gave up 5 bases and J gave up 1 base; unmatched junction bases: 5. The germline CDR1 and CDR2 sequences are SGHNT and YENEEA. The CDR3 is 16 amino acids. This CDR3 reads CASSKLAGLNTGELFF. In DNA form, the CDR3 reads TGTGCCAGCAGCAAGCTAGCGGGATTGAACACCGGGGAGCTGTTTTTT.

This clone showed up just once. The V and J genes are TRBV11-2 and TRBJ1-1; TRBD1 is a possible D gene (5 bases). The CDR3 totals 13 residues. Trimming pared 1 base from V and 7 bases from J, leaving 10 bases between. Germline lookup yields CDR1 SGHAT and CDR2 FQNNGV. The CDR3 reads CASSLGGGIEAFF. For the CDR3, the DNA is TGTGCCAGCAGCTTAGGCGGGGGAATTGAAGCTTTCTTT.

The V gene is TRBV30, the J gene TRBJ2-5; no definite D call. Trimming took 0 bases from V and 4 from J, leaving 6 bases between them. The CDR3 is 12 residues long. From germline, CDR1 is GTSNPN and CDR2 SVGIG (reference sequence). CDR3 nucleotide sequence: TGTGCCTGGAGTGTGCTTATAGAGACCCAGTACTTC. This encodes CAWSVLIETQYF.

This chain links TRBV10-3 with TRBJ1-3; TRBD1 aligns across 7 bases. Per the germline V gene, CDR1 is ENHRY and CDR2 is SYGVKD. Germline trimming cut 4 bases from V and 3 bases from J; bases unmatched to any gene: 9. The CDR3 has 16 residues. The CDR3 bases are TGTGCCATCAGTGGGGACAGTACCACTGGTGGAAACACCATATATTTT. Translated, it gives CAISGDSTTGGNTIYF.

This chain links TRBV19 with TRBJ2-2; 7 bases fit TRBD2. The CDR3 is made up of 16 amino acids. Germline V lookup: CDR1 LNHDA, CDR2 SQIVND (reference sequence). V gave up 8 bases and J gave up 3 bases; unmatched junction bases: 12. DNA for the CDR3: TGTGCCAGTGCCGAAGCTAGCGGCCGATACACCGGGGAGCTGTTTTTT. Its protein is CASAEASGRYTGELFF.

The sample holds a few counts of this clone. The junction does not match germline at one end; this may be a read error. The sample has other DNA sequences that encode this CDR3 too. This chain connects TRBV18 to TRBJ1-1; no clear D gene. This CDR3 contains 12 residues. Germline V gene sequence: CDR1 KGHSH, CDR2 LQKENI. CDR3 coding DNA: TGTGCCAGCTCTCCACGGGAGACTGAAGCTTTCTTT. Translated, it gives CASSPRETEAFF.

The gene calls are TRBV5-1 and TRBJ1-2; TRBD1 might be the D (5 bases). Per germline, CDR1 SGHRS and CDR2 YFSETQ. Trimming removed 4 bases from V and 1 base from J, with 14 bases in between. The CDR3 is 15 residues long. The CDR3, as DNA: TGCGCCAGCAGCCGAGGGGCGACGAGTAACTATGGCTACACCTTC. It specifies CASSRGATSNYGYTF.

The J gene is TRBJ1-5, the V gene TRBV2; D is possibly TRBD1 (6 bases). The V gene lost 1 base and the J gene lost 5 bases, with 9 bases spanning the gap. This CDR3 is 14 amino acids long. Germline V gene lookup returns CDR1 SNHLY and CDR2 FYNNEI. CDR3 bases: TGTGCCAGCAGTGAAGTGGCAGGGGATCAGCCCCAGCATTTT. This encodes CASSEVAGDQPQHF.

The J gene is TRBJ1-1, the V gene TRBV30; no clear D gene. CDR3 size: 13 residues. V lost 5 bases and J lost 3, with 13 bases in between. The germline gives CDR1 GTSNPN, CDR2 SVGIG (reference sequence). DNA of the CDR3: TGTGCCTGGGGCGGGGTTAAGGACACTGAAGCTTTCTTT. Translating gives CAWGGVKDTEAFF.

The rearrangement uses TRBV19 and TRBJ1-4, with D perhaps TRBD1 (5 bases). Germline V gives CDR1 LNHDA, CDR2 SQIVND (reference sequence). This CDR3 is built from 15 residues. Trimming took off 3 bases at V and 0 bases at J, with 8 bases between the two ends. As DNA, the CDR3 is TGTGCCAGTAGTATGGTGGGGGCAACTAATGAAAAACTGTTTTTT. It encodes CASSMVGATNEKLFF.

This rearrangement joins TRBV5-1 to TRBJ1-5, with unresolved D. The CDR3 has 13 residues. Germline CDR1 is SGHRS and CDR2 is YFSETQ. V gave up 3 bases and J gave up 8 bases, with 12 bases separating them. CDR3 sequence reads: CASSWEGSEPQHF. CDR3 sequence (DNA): TGCGCCAGCAGCTGGGAAGGGAGCGAGCCCCAGCATTTT. Variable domain in full (rest from reference TRBV5-1 and TRBJ1-5): KAGVTQTPRYLIKTRGQQVTLSCSPISGHRSVSWYQQTPGQGLQFLFEYFSETQRNKGNFPGRFSGRQFSNSRSEMNVSTLELGDSALYLCASSWEGSEPQHFGDGTRLSIL.